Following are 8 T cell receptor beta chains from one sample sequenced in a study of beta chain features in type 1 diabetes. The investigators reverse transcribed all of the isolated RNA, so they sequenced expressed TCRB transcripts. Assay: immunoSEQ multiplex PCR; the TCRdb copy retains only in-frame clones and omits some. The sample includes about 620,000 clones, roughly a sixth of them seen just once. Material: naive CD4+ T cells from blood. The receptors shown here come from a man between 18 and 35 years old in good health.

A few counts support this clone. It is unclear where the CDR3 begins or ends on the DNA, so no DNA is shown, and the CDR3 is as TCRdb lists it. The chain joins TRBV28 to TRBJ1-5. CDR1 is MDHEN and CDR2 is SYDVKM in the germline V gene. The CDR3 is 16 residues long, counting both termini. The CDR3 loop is CASSLLFGAGDQPQHF.

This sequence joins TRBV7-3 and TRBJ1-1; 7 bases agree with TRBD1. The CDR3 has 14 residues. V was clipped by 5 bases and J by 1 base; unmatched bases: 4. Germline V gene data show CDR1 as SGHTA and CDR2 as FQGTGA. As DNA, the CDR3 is TGTGCCAGCAGCCCGGACAGGTGGAACACTGAAGCTTTCTTT. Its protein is CASSPDRWNTEAFF.

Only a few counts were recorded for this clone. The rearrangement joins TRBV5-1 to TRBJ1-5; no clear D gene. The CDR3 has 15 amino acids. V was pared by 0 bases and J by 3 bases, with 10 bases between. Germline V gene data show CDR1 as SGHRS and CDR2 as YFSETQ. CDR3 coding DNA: TGCGCCAGCAGCTTGGAGGGATTGGACAATCAGCCCCAGCATTTT. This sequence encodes CASSLEGLDNQPQHF.

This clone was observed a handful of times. CDR3: CASTISYQPQHF. The CDR3 DNA sequence: TGTGCCAGCACCATTTCTTATCAGCCCCAGCATTTT. The V call is TRBV7-2, the J call TRBJ1-5; D gene uncertain. Trimming shortened V by 7 bases and J by 5 bases, and 9 bases separated the two germline ends. The CDR3 is made up of 12 amino acids. The germline CDR1 and CDR2 sequences are SGHTA and FQGNSA.

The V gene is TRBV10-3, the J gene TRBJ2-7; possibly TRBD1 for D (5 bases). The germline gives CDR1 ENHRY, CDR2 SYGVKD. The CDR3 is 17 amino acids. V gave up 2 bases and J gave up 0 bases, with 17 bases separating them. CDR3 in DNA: TGTGCCATCAGTGAGAGCAGGGAATTACTTTACTCCTACGAGCAGTACTTC. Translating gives CAISESRELLYSYEQYF.

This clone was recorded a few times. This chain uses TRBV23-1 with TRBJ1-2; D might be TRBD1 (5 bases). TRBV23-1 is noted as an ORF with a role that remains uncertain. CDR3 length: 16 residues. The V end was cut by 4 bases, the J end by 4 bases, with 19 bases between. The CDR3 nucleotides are TGCGCCAGCAGTCTTCGGGACGGACCCTACCTCTATGGCTACACCTTC. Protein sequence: CASSLRDGPYLYGYTF.

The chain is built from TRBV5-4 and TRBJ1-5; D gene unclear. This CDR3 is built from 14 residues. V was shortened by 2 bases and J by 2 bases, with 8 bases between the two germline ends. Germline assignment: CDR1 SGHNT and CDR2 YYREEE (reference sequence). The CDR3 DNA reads TGTGCCAGCAGCTTATTGGGTCGCAATCAGCCCCAGCATTTT. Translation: CASSLLGRNQPQHF. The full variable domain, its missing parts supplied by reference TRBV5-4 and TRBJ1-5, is ETGVTQSPTHLIKTRGQQVTLRCSSQSGHNTVSWYQQALGQGPQFIFQYYREEENGRGNFPPRFSGLQFPNYSSELNVNALELDDSALYLCASSLLGRNQPQHFGDGTRLSIL.

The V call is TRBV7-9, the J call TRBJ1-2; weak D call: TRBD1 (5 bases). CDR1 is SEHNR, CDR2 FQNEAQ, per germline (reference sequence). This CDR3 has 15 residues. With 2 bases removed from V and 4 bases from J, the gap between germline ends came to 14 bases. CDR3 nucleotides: TGTGCCAGCAGCTTATTACAAAGGACAATCTATGGCTACACCTTC. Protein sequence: CASSLLQRTIYGYTF.